These 17 T cell receptor beta chains came from one sample sequenced in a study of blood T cell repertoires in COVID-19. The protocol was immunoSEQ multiplex PCR, while the TCRdb copy is restricted to in-frame clones and leaves out a portion. The sample records around 110,000 clones, about 64% being singletons. The sample taken for sequencing was peripheral blood. The receptors come from a human donor with acute or convalescent COVID-19. The donor label of this sample is uncertain.

This clone was recorded once. This chain joins TRBV11-2 and TRBJ2-3; 7 bases line up with TRBD2. Germline CDR1 and CDR2: SGHAT and FQNNGV. The CDR3 is 16 amino acids. Trimming removed 5 bases from V and 4 bases from J; junction bases left unmatched: 12. CDR3 bases: TGTGCCAGCAGCCCGCAGCGGGACGGGTGGGCAGATACGCAGTATTTT. This sequence encodes CASSPQRDGWADTQYF.

The CDR3 is CAWSYGSNQPQHF. CDR3 DNA: TGTGCCTGGAGTTACGGTAGCAATCAGCCCCAGCATTTT. This sequence joins TRBV30 and TRBJ1-5; D gene uncertain. Germline V gene sequence: CDR1 GTSNPN, CDR2 SVGIG (reference sequence). CDR3 length: 13 residues. Trimming shortened V by 2 bases and J by 0 bases, and 5 bases separated the two germline ends.

The chain carries TRBV2 and TRBJ1-4, with D hard to call. Germline-derived CDR1 and CDR2 are SNHLY and FYNNEI. The ends were cut back, 3 bases at V and 10 bases at J, with 12 bases in the middle. CDR3 length: 13 residues. In DNA form, the CDR3 reads TGTGCCAGCAGTGATGAGACCCGGGGAAAACTGTTTTTT. It specifies CASSDETRGKLFF. The whole variable domain, filled in from reference TRBV2 and TRBJ1-4, reads EPEVTQTPSHQVTQMGQEVILRCVPISNHLYFYWYRQILGQKVEFLVSFYNNEISEKSEIFDDQFSVERPDGSNFTLKIRSTKLEDSAMYFCASSDETRGKLFFGSGTQLSVL.

The rearrangement uses TRBV28 and TRBJ2-7; 10 bases are a match to TRBD1. The germline CDR1 and CDR2 sequences are MDHEN and SYDVKM. This CDR3 contains 15 residues. V lost 7 bases and J lost 3; bases outside the gene matches: 9. CDR3 residues: CASKELGTGVYEQYF. The DNA for the CDR3 is TGTGCCAGCAAAGAACTCGGGACAGGGGTCTACGAGCAGTACTTC.

The V call is TRBV24-1, the J call TRBJ1-5, with 8 positions matching TRBD1. Trimming at V came to 4 bases and at J to 7 bases, leaving 11 bases not matched to a gene. Germline values: CDR1 KGHDR, CDR2 SFDVKD. The CDR3 extends over 16 amino acids. CDR3 in amino acids: CATSDGQGLIGQPQHF. For the CDR3, the DNA is TGTGCCACCAGTGACGGACAGGGCCTTATAGGACAGCCCCAGCATTTT.

This clone was detected a few times. V and J are TRBV7-2 and TRBJ1-2; D is unresolved. V dropped 2 bases and J dropped 7 bases, with 11 bases sitting between them. The V gene's germline CDR1 is SGHTA and CDR2 FQGNSA. The CDR3 runs to 13 residues. The CDR3 DNA reads as TGTGCCAGCAGCTTAATTGTTGCGGGTGGCTACACCTTC. Protein: CASSLIVAGGYTF.

This clone appeared once. This sequence joins TRBV13 and TRBJ2-3; D is possibly TRBD1 (5 bases). The CDR3 is 12 amino acids. In germline, CDR1 is PRHDT, CDR2 FYEKMQ (reference sequence). V lost 5 bases and J 5 bases, leaving 8 bases between the germline ends. CDR3 region: CASSLRVDTQYF. CDR3 DNA sequence: TGTGCCAGCAGCCTCAGGGTAGATACGCAGTATTTT.

This clone appeared a single time. The chain links TRBV19 to TRBJ1-2; D is unresolved. This CDR3 has 10 residues. The germline V gene has CDR1 LNHDA and CDR2 SQIVND (reference sequence). Trimming took off 9 bases at V and 8 bases at J, with 10 bases between the two ends. This chain's CDR3 is CASRSGGYTF. The CDR3 DNA is TGTGCCAGCCGATCGGGAGGCTACACCTTC. Variable domain in full (rest from reference TRBV19 and TRBJ1-2): DGGITQSPKYLFRKEGQNVTLSCEQNLNHDAMYWYRQDPGQGLRLIYYSQIVNDFQKGDIAEGYSVSREKKESFPLTVTSAQKNPTAFYLCASRSGGYTFGSGTRLTVV.

The rearrangement links TRBV7-3 to TRBJ1-6; D possibly corresponds to TRBD1 (6 bases). Germline V gene lookup returns CDR1 SGHTA and CDR2 FQGTGA. The CDR3 loop spans 14 amino acids. V was shortened by 5 bases and J by 7 bases, with 12 bases between the two germline ends. Here the CDR3 reads CASSTTGFNSPLHF. CDR3 nucleotide sequence: TGTGCCAGCAGCACAACAGGGTTCAATTCACCCCTCCACTTT. Supplemented by reference TRBV7-3 and TRBJ1-6, the full variable domain reads GAGVSQTPSNKVTEKGKYVELRCDPISGHTALYWYRQSLGQGPEFLIYFQGTGAADDSGLPNDRFFAVRPEGSVSTLKIQRTERGDSAVYLCASSTTGFNSPLHFGNGTRLTVT.

This clone was picked up a small number of times. The J gene is TRBJ1-5, the V gene TRBV10-1, with 9 bases aligning to TRBD1. Germline V CDR1 and CDR2: WNHNN, SYGVQD (reference sequence). The CDR3 runs 21 residues. V shed 0 bases, J shed 3 bases, and the junction held 18 bases outside the gene matches. The CDR3: CASSESSRGQGDSGDNQPQHF. The CDR3 region has the DNA TGCGCCAGCAGTGAGTCTAGTCGGGGACAGGGTGATTCAGGGGACAATCAGCCCCAGCATTTT.

This clone was counted only a few times. The chain couples TRBV12-5 to TRBJ2-7, with D tentatively TRBD2 (6 bases). This CDR3 comprises 16 residues. V gave up 0 bases and J gave up 3 bases, with 15 bases separating them. Germline V gene data show CDR1 as LGHNT and CDR2 as FRNRAP. The DNA for the CDR3 is TGTGCTAGTGGTTTGGTGCTCCAGGGAGGTGGCTACGAGCAGTACTTC. Protein: CASGLVLQGGGYEQYF.

V is TRBV6-6 and J is TRBJ1-6, with TRBD1 matching over 10 bases. V lost 2 bases and J lost 7; bases outside the gene matches: 2. Germline CDR1 is MNHNY and CDR2 is SVGAGI (reference sequence). The CDR3 is 15 residues long. The CDR3 DNA is TGTGCCAGCAGTTACCGGGACAGGGGAAATTCACCCCTCCACTTT. This codes for CASSYRDRGNSPLHF.

The chain has TRBV19 and TRBJ2-3; 8 bases fit TRBD2. After removal of 8 bases from V and 4 bases from J, the junction contained 11 bases not matched to a gene. The CDR3 has 15 amino acids. The V gene's germline CDR1 is LNHDA and CDR2 SQIVND (reference sequence). CDR3 sequence reads: CASRQRGLPADTQYF. Here the CDR3 DNA reads TGTGCCAGTCGTCAGCGGGGGCTTCCCGCAGATACGCAGTATTTT.

This CDR3 reads CASTQTGTEAFF. The CDR3, as DNA: TGTGCCAGCACTCAAACCGGGACTGAAGCTTTCTTT. The chain couples TRBV25-1 to TRBJ1-1, with D hard to call. Per germline, CDR1 MGHDK and CDR2 SYGVNS. Trimming stripped 7 bases from V and 5 bases from J, with 11 bases between. The CDR3 is 12 amino acids.

This clone appeared a single time. The chain links TRBV4-2 to TRBJ2-3; D uncertain. V dropped 4 bases and J dropped 0 bases, with 11 bases sitting between them. Germline V CDR1 and CDR2: LGHNA, YNFKEQ. The CDR3 extends over 15 amino acids. Here the CDR3 reads CASSRVQASTDTQYF. CDR3 nucleotides: TGTGCCAGCAGCCGGGTCCAGGCAAGCACAGATACGCAGTATTTT.

This clone was recorded only once. The chain couples TRBV4-1 to TRBJ2-3; 11 nucleotides agree with TRBD2. The CDR3 is made up of 16 amino acids. Germline values: CDR1 MGHRA, CDR2 YSYEKL. V shed 1 base and J 5 bases; nucleotides not matched to a gene: 5. CDR3 residues: CASSQALAGGGDTQYF. CDR3 DNA sequence: TGCGCCAGCAGCCAAGCCCTAGCGGGGGGCGGAGATACGCAGTATTTT.

This chain uses TRBV10-2 with TRBJ2-1, with TRBD2 as a possible D gene (5 bases). Deletions cut 6 bases from V and 10 bases from J, with 22 bases between. This CDR3 is built from 15 residues. CDR1 and CDR2 from the germline V gene are WSHSY and SAAADI. In nucleotides, the CDR3 is TGCGCCAGCAGCATCCCTGAGCGGCGGCGTCAGGAGCAGTTCTTC. Translated, it gives CASSIPERRRQEQFF.